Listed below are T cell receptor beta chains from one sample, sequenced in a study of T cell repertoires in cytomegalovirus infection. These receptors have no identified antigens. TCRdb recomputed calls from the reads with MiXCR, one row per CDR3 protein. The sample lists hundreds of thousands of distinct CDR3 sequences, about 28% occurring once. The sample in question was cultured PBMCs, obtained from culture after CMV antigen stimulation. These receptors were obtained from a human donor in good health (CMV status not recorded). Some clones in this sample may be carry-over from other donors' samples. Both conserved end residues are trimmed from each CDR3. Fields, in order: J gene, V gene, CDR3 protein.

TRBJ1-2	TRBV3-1	ASSQEGVGYT
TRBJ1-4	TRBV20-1	SASQGTEKLF
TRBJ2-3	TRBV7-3	ASSLTLQDTQY
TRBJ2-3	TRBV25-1	ASSERSGGLDTQY
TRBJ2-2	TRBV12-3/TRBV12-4	ASSTSTGELF
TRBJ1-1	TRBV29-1	SGNFRDRGLTEAF
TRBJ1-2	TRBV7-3	ASSPQGEGGYT
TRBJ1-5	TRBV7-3	ASSSNGGPYSNQPQH
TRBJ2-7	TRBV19	ASSIVHPPYEQY
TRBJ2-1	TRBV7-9	ASSPRDRGVYEQF
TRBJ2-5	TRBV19	ASSTRTSGSPETQY
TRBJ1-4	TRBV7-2	ASSLDFERDQKLF
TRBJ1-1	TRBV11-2	ASSGQGIEAF
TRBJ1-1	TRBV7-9	ASSLEGRSTEAF
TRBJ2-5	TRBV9	ASSVHPMDRKETQY
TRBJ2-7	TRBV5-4	ASSLAGGKEQY
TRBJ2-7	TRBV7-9	ASSLRGSGTDEQY
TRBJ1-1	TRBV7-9	ASSNYADRAEAF
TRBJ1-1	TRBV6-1	ASSARLTMNTEAF
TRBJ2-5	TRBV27	ASSSVIPVFRLGETQY
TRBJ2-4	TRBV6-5	ASSYSKGVNIQY
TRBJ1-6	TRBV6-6	ASSYVQGGGSPLH
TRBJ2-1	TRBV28	ASSLSGSTYNEQF
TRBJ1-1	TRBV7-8	AIYPKGTMNTEAF
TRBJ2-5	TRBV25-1	ASSRGPQETQY
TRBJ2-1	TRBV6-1	ATGTSGSSYNEQF
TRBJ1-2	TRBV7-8	ASSLGVGYGYT
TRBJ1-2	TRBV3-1	ASSQGKRTYGYT
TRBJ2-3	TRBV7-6	ASSLETGELSTDTQY
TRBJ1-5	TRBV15	ATSPGAGILQPQH
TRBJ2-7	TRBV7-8	ASSTRRDSSYEQY
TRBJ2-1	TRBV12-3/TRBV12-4	ASSSGTSSGNEQF
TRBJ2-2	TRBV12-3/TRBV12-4	ASSTGRYKNTGELF